These 8 T cell receptor beta chains originate from one sample sequenced in a study of shared clonotypes between healthy human individuals. Method: immunoSEQ multiplex PCR; TCRdb's copy keeps in-frame clones and lacks some. The sample yields approximately 710,000 clones, 90% seen once. Sequenced material: memory CD8+ T cells from PBMCs. The subset is: CD45RO+ cells pooled with CCR7-negative TemRA cells. All receptors come from a man aged 18 to 30 in good health. Some clones in this sample may be carry-over from other donors' samples.

This rearrangement joins TRBV27 to TRBJ2-3; 9 positions agree with TRBD2. The CDR3 runs to 12 residues. Germline V gives CDR1 MNHEY, CDR2 SMNVEV (reference sequence). V lost 5 bases to trimming and J lost 14 bases; unmatched junction nucleotides: 8. For the CDR3, the DNA is TGTGCCAGCAGTCCGACTAGCGGAGATCGGTATTTT. Its translation: CASSPTSGDRYF.

V gene TRBV7-3 combines with J gene TRBJ1-2; D not certain. The CDR3 is 15 amino acids. CDR1 SGHTA and CDR2 FQGTGA come from the germline V gene. Trimming cost V 6 bases and J 3 bases, with 17 bases left between them. CDR3 DNA sequence: TGTGCCAGCAGGTCCCGGGAGGGCGCTGACTATGGCTACACCTTC. Its protein is CASRSREGADYGYTF.

This sequence joins TRBV7-8 and TRBJ2-5, with 7 bases identical to TRBD2. Trimming took 5 bases from V and 5 from J; bases not matched to a gene: 11. This CDR3 spans 15 amino acids. Germline V gives CDR1 SGHVS, CDR2 FQNEAQ. In nucleotides, the CDR3 is TGTGCCAGCAGCCTACGCGGGAGTCTCGGGGAGACCCAGTACTTC. Translated, it gives CASSLRGSLGETQYF.

V and J are TRBV4-2 and TRBJ2-7; TRBD1 or TRBD2 may be the D gene (5 bases each). The CDR3 is 15 amino acids. Germline assignment: CDR1 LGHNA and CDR2 YNFKEQ. V lost 1 base and J lost 5, with 15 bases in between. The CDR3 DNA follows: TGTGCCAGCAGCCAAGGAGCCGGGGCCCCCCACGAGCAGTACTTC. Its protein product is CASSQGAGAPHEQYF.

J is TRBJ1-4 and V is TRBV7-9; TRBD1 agrees at 8 bases. The CDR3 length is 13 residues. The V segment lost 4 bases and the J segment 14 bases; nucleotides outside the gene matches: 9. Germline CDR1 is SEHNR and CDR2 is FQNEAQ (reference sequence). The CDR3 DNA follows: TGTGCCAGCAGCTCGGGACAGGCAAAGATCCTGTTTTTT. Translating gives CASSSGQAKILFF.

The gene calls are TRBV28 and TRBJ1-5; D is perhaps TRBD1 (5 bases). The CDR3 consists of 15 residues. Trimming cost V 0 bases and J 4 bases, with 10 bases left between them. CDR1 is MDHEN and CDR2 is SYDVKM in the germline V gene. The DNA for the CDR3 is TGTGCCAGCAGTTTATGCTGCGGGACTAATCAGCCCCAGCATTTT. It specifies CASSLCCGTNQPQHF.

V and J are TRBV6-5 and TRBJ2-7, with a weak D call TRBD1 (7 bases). Germline-derived CDR1 and CDR2 are MNHEY and SVGAGI. V shed 6 bases and J shed 5 bases, with 20 bases lying between them. This CDR3 has 15 amino acids. CDR3 sequence reads: CASSQGGLRANEQYF. Here the CDR3 DNA reads TGTGCCAGCAGCCAGGGGGGCTTGAGGGCCAACGAGCAGTACTTC.

The rearrangement uses TRBV7-9 and TRBJ2-3; D may be TRBD2 (5 bases). This CDR3 has 14 residues. V was pared by 1 base and J by 6 bases, with 11 bases between. Germline V lookup: CDR1 SEHNR, CDR2 FQNEAQ (reference sequence). DNA for the CDR3: TGTGCCAGCAGCTTAGTTCCGAGGAGGGATACGCAGTATTTT. Its translation is CASSLVPRRDTQYF. Drawing the rest from reference TRBV7-9 and TRBJ2-3, the complete variable domain is DTGVSQNPRHKITKRGQNVTFRCDPISEHNRLYWYRQTLGQGPEFLTYFQNEAQLEKSRLLSDRFSAERPKGSFSTLEIQRTEQGDSAMYLCASSLVPRRDTQYFGPGTRLTVL.